The 9 T cell receptor beta chains presented below share a single source sample, sequenced in a study of T cells in Graves' hyperthyroidism and ophthalmopathy. Authors of the study amplified TCR beta CDR3 regions from RNA transcripts. When the TCR CDR3 underwent first-round RT-PCR, the HTBI primer set was used. TCRdb independently ran MiXCR on the multiplex PCR reads; one entry per CDR3 protein. Altogether about 640,000 distinct CDR3 sequences are present, approximately 15% being singletons, with the ten largest covering roughly an eighth. Sequenced input: blood. The receptor set was obtained from a woman aged 45-59 years with Graves' ophthalmopathy.

The chain combines TRBV28 with TRBJ2-7; D gene uncertain. The V and J ends lost 6 bases and 2 bases respectively, with 17 bases between them. CDR1 is MDHEN, CDR2 SYDVKM, per germline. The CDR3 is 15 residues long. The DNA of the CDR3 is TGTGCCAGCAGACCATTCGACGGTTTGACCTACGAGCAGTACTTC. Translation: CASRPFDGLTYEQYF.

This clonotype was seen ten or more times. The chain joins TRBV7-2 to TRBJ2-1; 13 bases are shared with TRBD2. The CDR3 length is 16 residues. The V and J ends lost 6 bases and 7 bases, in that order; junction bases with no gene match: 9. The germline gives CDR1 SGHTA, CDR2 FQGNSA. The CDR3 DNA follows: TGTGCCAGCAGGCTCCCCGGGACTAGCGGGATTAATGAGCAGTTCTTC. Translation gives CASRLPGTSGINEQFF.

At least ten counts were recorded for this clonotype. V gene TRBV30 combines with J gene TRBJ2-7, with a weak D call TRBD1 (5 bases). CDR1 and CDR2 from the germline V gene are GTSNPN and SVGIG (reference sequence). V was clipped by 2 bases and J by 3 bases, with 8 bases between them. The CDR3 covers 12 residues. The CDR3 sequence is CAWSHQGYEQYF. The CDR3 DNA is TGTGCCTGGAGTCATCAGGGCTACGAGCAGTACTTC.

This clonotype came up many times. This rearrangement joins TRBV6-1 to TRBJ2-2, with a tentative D call TRBD2 (5 bases). V was trimmed by 5 bases and J by 4 bases, leaving 14 bases between them. CDR1 and CDR2 (germline): MNHNS, SASEGT. The CDR3 contains 15 residues. The CDR3 coding sequence is TGTGCCAGCAGTCCACATACTAGAACCACCGGGGAGCTGTTTTTT. Its translation is CASSPHTRTTGELFF.

This clonotype appeared many times. V usage is TRBV6-1 and J usage is TRBJ2-5; 9 bases fit TRBD2. Germline lookup yields CDR1 MNHNS and CDR2 SASEGT. Unmatched junction bases numbered 14, after V lost 8 bases and J lost 7 bases. The length of the CDR3 is 15 residues. CDR3 coding DNA: TGTGCCAGCTCTCTCCTAGCGGGGTCCGAATTGACCCAGTACTTC. Translation gives CASSLLAGSELTQYF.

At least ten counts were recorded for this clonotype. V and J are TRBV6-1 and TRBJ2-3; D is undetermined. Germline lookup yields CDR1 MNHNS and CDR2 SASEGT. The CDR3 length is 16 residues. The ends were cut back, 3 bases at V and 2 bases at J, with 15 bases in the middle. The CDR3 spells CASSEISATLTDTQYF. Written as DNA, the CDR3 is TGTGCCAGCAGTGAGATTTCGGCTACCCTCACAGATACGCAGTATTTT.

This clonotype was counted many times. V and J are TRBV28 and TRBJ2-1; 9 bases are a match to TRBD2. Germline values: CDR1 MDHEN, CDR2 SYDVKM. Unmatched junction bases numbered 17, after V lost 7 bases and J lost 1 base. CDR3 length equals 19 residues. The CDR3 coding sequence is TGTGCCAGCATTTCCCCCTTGGGGGCTAGCGGGAAATCCTACAATGAGCAGTTCTTC. It yields the protein CASISPLGASGKSYNEQFF.

The genes are TRBV9 and TRBJ2-3, with a tentative D call TRBD2 (6 bases). The germline V gene encodes CDR1 SGDLS and CDR2 YYNGEE. This CDR3 is 14 amino acids long. The ends were cut back, 1 base at V and 5 bases at J, with 11 bases in the middle. CDR3 nucleotide sequence: TGTGCCAGCAGCGTACAATCGGGAGAAGATACGCAGTATTTT. Translating gives CASSVQSGEDTQYF.

Ten or more counts support this clonotype. V gene TRBV29-1 combines with J gene TRBJ2-3; 10 positions agree with TRBD1. Germline V CDR1 and CDR2: SQVTM, ANQGSEA. The ends lost 8 bases at V and 6 bases at J; junction bases unmatched: 8. CDR3 length: 13 amino acids. The CDR3 is CSCGTGDVDTQYF. The CDR3 region has the DNA TGCAGCTGCGGGACAGGGGATGTGGATACGCAGTATTTT.